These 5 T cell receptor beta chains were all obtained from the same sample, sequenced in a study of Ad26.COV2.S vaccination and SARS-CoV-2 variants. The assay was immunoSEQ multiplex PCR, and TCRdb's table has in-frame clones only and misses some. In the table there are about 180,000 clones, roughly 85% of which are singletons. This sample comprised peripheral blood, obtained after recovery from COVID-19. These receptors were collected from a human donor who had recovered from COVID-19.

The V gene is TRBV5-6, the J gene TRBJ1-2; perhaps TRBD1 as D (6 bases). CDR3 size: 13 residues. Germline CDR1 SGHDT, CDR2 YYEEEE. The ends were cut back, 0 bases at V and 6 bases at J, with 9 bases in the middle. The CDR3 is CASSLDREDGYTF. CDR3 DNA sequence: TGTGCCAGCAGCTTGGACAGGGAGGATGGCTACACCTTC. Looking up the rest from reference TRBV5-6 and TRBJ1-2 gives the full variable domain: DAGVTQSPTHLIKTRGQQVTLRCSPKSGHDTVSWYQQALGQGPQFIFQYYEEEERQRGNFPDRFSGHQFPNYSSELNVNALLLGDSALYLCASSLDREDGYTFGSGTRLTVV.

The CDR3 here is CASKGGSLSGANVLTF. Here the CDR3 DNA reads TGTGCCAGCAAGGGGGGTTCCCTCTCTGGGGCCAACGTCCTGACTTTC. This chain uses TRBV9 with TRBJ2-6, with D possibly being TRBD1 or TRBD2 (6 bases each). The V and J ends lost 6 bases and 0 bases respectively, with 13 bases between them. CDR1 SGDLS and CDR2 YYNGEE come from the germline V gene. The CDR3 runs 16 residues.

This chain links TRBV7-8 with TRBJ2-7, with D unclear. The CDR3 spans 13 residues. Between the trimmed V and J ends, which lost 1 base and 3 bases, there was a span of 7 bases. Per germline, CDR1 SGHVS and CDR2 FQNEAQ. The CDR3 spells CASSLGTVYEQYF. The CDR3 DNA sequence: TGTGCCAGCAGCTTAGGAACGGTCTACGAGCAGTACTTC.

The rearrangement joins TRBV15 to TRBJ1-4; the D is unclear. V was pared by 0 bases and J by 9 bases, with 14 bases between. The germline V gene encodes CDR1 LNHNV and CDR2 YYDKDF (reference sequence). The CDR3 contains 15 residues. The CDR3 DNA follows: TGTGCCACCAGCAGAGATGCCGGCAGAGCTAAAAAACTGTTTTTT. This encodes CATSRDAGRAKKLFF.

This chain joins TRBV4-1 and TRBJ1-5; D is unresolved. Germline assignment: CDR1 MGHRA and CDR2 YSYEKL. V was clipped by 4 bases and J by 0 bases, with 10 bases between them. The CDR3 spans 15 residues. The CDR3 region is CASSPLGNSNQPQHF. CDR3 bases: TGCGCCAGCAGCCCTCTCGGGAATAGCAATCAGCCCCAGCATTTT.